This T cell receptor (beta chain) was observed in a study of T cell changes during pregnancy in multiple sclerosis. The CDR3 length is 13 residues. The ends were cut back, 5 bases at V and 8 bases at J, with 15 bases in the middle. CDR1 and CDR2 (germline): GTSNPN, SVGIG (reference sequence). TCRdb keeps only in-frame clones here, not all; method: immunoSEQ multiplex PCR. The table records more than 35,000 clones, approximately 90% of them present only once. The TCR originated in a female donor with multiple sclerosis, enrolled in a pregnancy study. The sequencing used CD4+ T cells from peripheral blood mononuclear cells, collected in the first trimester of pregnancy. The chain links TRBV30 to TRBJ1-4; D not resolved. The CDR3 here is CAWGKGGEEKLFF. CDR3 bases: TGTGCCTGGGGGAAGGGAGGCGAGGAAAAACTGTTTTTT. Combining the CDR3 with reference TRBV30 and TRBJ1-4 gives the whole variable domain SQTIHQWPATLVQPVGSPLSLECTVEGTSNPNLYWYRQAAGRGLQLLFYSVGIGQISSEVPQNLSASRPQDRQFILSSKKLLLSDSGFYLCAWGKGGEEKLFFGSGTQLSVL.